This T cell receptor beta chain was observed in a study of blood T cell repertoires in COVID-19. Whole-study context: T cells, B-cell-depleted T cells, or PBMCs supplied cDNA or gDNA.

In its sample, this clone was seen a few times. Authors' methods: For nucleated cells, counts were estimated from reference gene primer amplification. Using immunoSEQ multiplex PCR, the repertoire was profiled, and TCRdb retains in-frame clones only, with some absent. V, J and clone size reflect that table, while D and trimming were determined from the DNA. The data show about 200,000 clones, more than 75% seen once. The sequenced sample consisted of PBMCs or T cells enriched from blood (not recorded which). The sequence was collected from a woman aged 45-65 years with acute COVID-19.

CDR3 sequence: CASSPIGRDRNSPLHF. The DNA of the CDR3 is TGCGCCAGCAGCCCCATTGGGAGGGATAGGAATTCACCCCTCCACTTT. This chain links TRBV4-1 with TRBJ1-6; D not certain. This CDR3 has 16 residues. Germline V gives CDR1 MGHRA, CDR2 YSYEKL. V was pared by 4 bases and J by 7 bases, with 17 bases between.